The 27 T cell receptor beta chains reported below all come from one sample, sequenced in a study of blood T cell repertoires in COVID-19. Here immunoSEQ multiplex PCR was the method, and the copy in TCRdb shows in-frame clones only, minus some. The sample has about 220,000 clones; under 90% are singletons. Sequences were obtained from PBMCs or T cells enriched from blood (not recorded which). These receptors all come from a woman aged 55 to 70 who had recovered from COVID-19.

For this clone: One junction end does not reproduce the germline sequence, and a read error may be involved. The V and J genes are TRBV2 and TRBJ2-5, with 13 bases identical to TRBD2. Per the germline V gene, CDR1 is SNHLY and CDR2 is FYNNEI. This CDR3 contains 14 residues. CDR3 sequence (DNA): TGTGCCAGCCAGACTAGCGGGGGGCAAGAGACCCAGCACTTC. Amino acid sequence: CASQTSGGQETQHF.

The chain links TRBV7-2 to TRBJ2-3; 7 nucleotides match TRBD2. In germline, CDR1 is SGHTA, CDR2 FQGNSA. This CDR3 comprises 16 residues. The V and J ends lost 2 bases and 3 bases, in that order; junction bases with no gene match: 8. The CDR3 loop is CASSLYGGGKTDTQYF. The CDR3 region has the DNA TGTGCCAGCAGCTTATATGGGGGGGGTAAGACAGATACGCAGTATTTT.

V and J are TRBV3-1 (or the pseudogene TRBV3-2) and TRBJ2-2; no firm D call. The V gene's germline CDR1 is LGHDT and CDR2 YNNKEL (reference sequence). The V gene lost 1 base and the J gene lost 0 bases, with 6 bases spanning the gap. CDR3 length: 15 amino acids. The CDR3, as DNA: TGTGCCAGCAGCCAAGGACATTCGAACACCGGGGAGCTGTTTTTT. Translated, it gives CASSQGHSNTGELFF.

This chain joins TRBV5-8 and TRBJ2-3; 7 bases match TRBD2. After removal of 5 bases from V and 4 bases from J, the junction contained 1 base not matched to a gene. This CDR3 spans 12 amino acids. In germline, CDR1 is SGHTS, CDR2 YDEGEE. The CDR3 DNA follows: TGTGCCAGCAGTGGGGGGGCAGATACGCAGTATTTT. It encodes CASSGGADTQYF.

There are a few counts of this clone. This chain connects TRBV25-1 to TRBJ2-3, with 7 bases identical to TRBD1. The CDR3 spans 13 residues. Germline V gene data show CDR1 as MGHDK and CDR2 as SYGVNS. Trimming took 4 bases from V and 3 from J; bases not matched to a gene: 1. The CDR3 DNA follows: TGTGCCAGCAGTGGACAGGGAACAGATACGCAGTATTTT. Encoded protein: CASSGQGTDTQYF.

V and J are TRBV4-2 and TRBJ1-2; the match to TRBD1 covers 7 bases. The CDR3 runs 16 residues. Germline CDR1 is LGHNA and CDR2 is YNFKEQ. V shed 0 bases and J 4 bases; nucleotides not matched to a gene: 8. For the CDR3, the DNA is TGTGCCAGCAGCCAAGAAGGGGGCAGGGCAGTCTATGGCTACACCTTC. The encoded protein is CASSQEGGRAVYGYTF.

The rearrangement links TRBV12-3 or TRBV12-4 to TRBJ1-2, with 10 bases fitting TRBD1. This CDR3 has 13 residues. V trimming: 7 bases; J trimming: 6 bases; junction bases outside the gene matches: 5. In nucleotides, the CDR3 is TGTGCCAGCACCTCCGACAGGGGGCATGGCTACACCTTC. It encodes CASTSDRGHGYTF.

The V and J genes are TRBV19 and TRBJ1-4; D is uncertain. Deletions cut 2 bases from V and 0 bases from J, with 16 bases between. CDR1 is LNHDA and CDR2 is SQIVND in the germline V gene (reference sequence). The CDR3 has 18 amino acids. The CDR3 DNA is TGTGCCAGTAGTATAAGAGTCCGCGGACTTGCAACTAATGAAAAACTGTTTTTT. Its protein product is CASSIRVRGLATNEKLFF. Filled out from reference TRBV19 and TRBJ1-4, the complete variable domain reads DGGITQSPKYLFRKEGQNVTLSCEQNLNHDAMYWYRQDPGQGLRLIYYSQIVNDFQKGDIAEGYSVSREKKESFPLTVTSAQKNPTAFYLCASSIRVRGLATNEKLFFGSGTQLSVL.

This chain uses TRBV11-2 with TRBJ2-1; maybe TRBD2 (6 bases). Germline V gene sequence: CDR1 SGHAT, CDR2 FQNNGV. The CDR3 covers 14 residues. V gave up 3 bases and J gave up 5 bases, with 11 bases separating them. CDR3 residues: CASSLSGQHNEQFF. Here the CDR3 DNA reads TGTGCCAGCAGCTTGAGCGGGCAACACAATGAGCAGTTCTTC.

The chain employs TRBV7-8 and TRBJ2-3; the D is unclear. Trimming took 0 bases from V and 3 from J, leaving 10 bases between them. The CDR3 length is 15 residues. The germline V gene has CDR1 SGHVS and CDR2 FQNEAQ. The CDR3 is CASSLALPRTDTQYF. The CDR3 nucleotides are TGTGCCAGCAGCTTAGCGCTGCCTAGAACAGATACGCAGTATTTT.

To note about this clone: This sample includes further DNA sequences coding for the same CDR3. The chain has TRBV5-1 and TRBJ1-2; 11 nucleotides agree with TRBD1. Per germline, CDR1 SGHRS and CDR2 YFSETQ. The V and J ends lost 3 bases and 1 base, in that order; junction bases with no gene match: 2. The CDR3 length is 15 residues. This CDR3 reads CASSWGTGGNYGYTF. In DNA form, the CDR3 reads TGCGCCAGCAGCTGGGGGACAGGGGGTAACTATGGCTACACCTTC.

This clone occurred once. The chain employs TRBV11-3 and TRBJ2-5, with TRBD1 matching over 9 bases. This CDR3 contains 16 residues. V trimming: 2 bases; J trimming: 0 bases; junction bases outside the gene matches: 4. Germline V gene lookup returns CDR1 SGHNT and CDR2 YENEEA. This CDR3 is CASSLSTGGHQETQYF. CDR3 coding DNA: TGTGCCAGCAGCTTATCGACAGGGGGGCACCAAGAGACCCAGTACTTC.

The rearrangement joins TRBV3-1 (or the pseudogene TRBV3-2) to TRBJ1-3; D is ambiguous. The germline V and J ends were trimmed by 5 bases and 0 bases, with 14 bases remaining between them. This CDR3 contains 16 residues. Germline lookup yields CDR1 LGHDT and CDR2 YNNKEL (reference sequence). CDR3 amino acids: CASSLRHRTSGNTIYF. The CDR3 coding sequence is TGTGCCAGCAGCTTACGACACAGAACCTCTGGAAACACCATATATTTT.

The chain carries TRBV5-1 and TRBJ1-4; 9 bases line up with TRBD1. Unmatched junction bases numbered 8, after V lost 4 bases and J lost 4 bases. Germline assignment: CDR1 SGHRS and CDR2 YFSETQ. The CDR3 extends over 16 amino acids. The CDR3 coding sequence is TGCGCCAGCAGCCGAGGCAGGGACAGGGTTAATGAAAAACTGTTTTTT. It translates to CASSRGRDRVNEKLFF.

The CDR3: CASSATGEGGGNSPLHF. The CDR3 nucleotides are TGTGCCAGCAGTGCTACGGGGGAGGGCGGTGGGAATTCACCCCTCCACTTT. This chain connects TRBV25-1 to TRBJ1-6; possible D gene TRBD1, 5 bases. Germline-derived CDR1 and CDR2 are MGHDK and SYGVNS. V lost 4 bases and J lost 7, with 20 bases in between. The CDR3 loop spans 17 amino acids.

DNA of the CDR3: TGTGCCAGTACCCTTCGGGGGGGCGGGGGCAATCAGCCCCAGCATTTT. This translates into CASTLRGGGGNQPQHF. This rearrangement joins TRBV19 to TRBJ1-5, with D maybe TRBD1 (6 bases). Deletions cut 7 bases from V and 2 bases from J, with 18 bases between. This CDR3 is built from 16 residues. Looked up from germline, CDR1 is LNHDA and CDR2 is SQIVND (reference sequence).

J is TRBJ2-7 and V is TRBV19; TRBD2 agrees at 8 bases. The junction had 8 bases not matched to a gene; V was cut back by 7 bases and J by 0 bases. The CDR3 length is 15 residues. Germline V gene data show CDR1 as LNHDA and CDR2 as SQIVND (reference sequence). The CDR3 DNA follows: TGTGCCAGTAAAGCGGGAGATGGGGGCTCCTACGAGCAGTACTTC. Protein product: CASKAGDGGSYEQYF.

The chain employs TRBV6-6 and TRBJ1-5; 8 bases are a match to TRBD1. Germline loops: CDR1 MNHNY, CDR2 SVGAGI (reference sequence). V lost 4 bases, J lost 5 bases, and 7 bases stayed unmatched. The CDR3 is made up of 15 amino acids. In DNA form, the CDR3 reads TGTGCCAGCAGTTTTAAGGACAGGGTTGATCAGCCCCAGCATTTT. Protein sequence: CASSFKDRVDQPQHF.

This sequence joins TRBV6-5 and TRBJ2-7; 7 bases agree with TRBD1. The CDR3 totals 14 residues. CDR1 is MNHEY, CDR2 SVGAGI, per germline. V gave up 4 bases and J gave up 6 bases; unmatched junction bases: 9. Here the CDR3 DNA reads TGTGCCAGCAGTTCCGACAGGGCAAAAAGCGAGCAGTACTTC. It yields the protein CASSSDRAKSEQYF.

This chain links TRBV5-1 with TRBJ2-7; TRBD2 might be the D (5 bases). CDR3 length equals 13 residues. V lost 0 bases, J lost 7 bases, and 11 bases lay in between. CDR1 is SGHRS, CDR2 YFSETQ, per germline. The CDR3 spells CASSLDVAREQYF. The CDR3 nucleotides read TGCGCCAGCAGCTTGGATGTAGCGCGTGAGCAGTACTTC. Full variable domain (missing parts from reference TRBV5-1 and TRBJ2-7): KAGVTQTPRYLIKTRGQQVTLSCSPISGHRSVSWYQQTPGQGLQFLFEYFSETQRNKGNFPGRFSGRQFSNSRSEMNVSTLELGDSALYLCASSLDVAREQYFGPGTRLTVT.

The sample holds one count of this clone. The genes are TRBV2 and TRBJ1-5; tentatively, D is TRBD1 (6 bases). Germline values: CDR1 SNHLY, CDR2 FYNNEI. V dropped 5 bases and J dropped 6 bases, with 14 bases sitting between them. This CDR3 has 14 residues. The chain's CDR3 is CASSPDRTFQPQHF. DNA for the CDR3: TGTGCCAGCAGTCCCGACAGGACCTTTCAGCCCCAGCATTTT. The full variable domain, in which reference TRBV2 and TRBJ1-5 provide the parts outside the CDR3, is EPEVTQTPSHQVTQMGQEVILRCVPISNHLYFYWYRQILGQKVEFLVSFYNNEISEKSEIFDDQFSVERPDGSNFTLKIRSTKLEDSAMYFCASSPDRTFQPQHFGDGTRLSIL.

The chain links TRBV7-3 to TRBJ2-3; 10 positions agree with TRBD1. CDR1 and CDR2 from the germline V gene are SGHTA and FQGTGA. The CDR3 totals 14 residues. With V trimmed by 5 bases and J by 6 bases, 5 bases remained unmatched. The CDR3 loop reads CASSQGQGIDTQYF. The CDR3 bases are TGTGCCAGCAGCCAGGGACAGGGGATTGATACGCAGTATTTT.

The chain links TRBV5-6 to TRBJ2-7; tentatively, D is TRBD1 (6 bases). The germline V gene encodes CDR1 SGHDT and CDR2 YYEEEE. The CDR3 has 13 residues. Trimming pared 4 bases from V and 5 bases from J, leaving 13 bases between. The DNA for the CDR3 is TGTGCCAGCAGCCCGGTGGGGGCCCACGAGCAGTACTTC. Protein product: CASSPVGAHEQYF.

This chain uses TRBV4-1 with TRBJ2-5; 7 bases fit TRBD1. The CDR3 runs 15 residues. V was pared by 2 bases and J by 5 bases, with 8 bases of the junction left unmatched. From germline, CDR1 is MGHRA and CDR2 YSYEKL. The CDR3 loop reads CASSQPLRGLETQYF. CDR3 DNA: TGCGCCAGCAGCCAACCGCTTAGGGGGCTGGAGACCCAGTACTTC.

V is TRBV5-1 and J is TRBJ1-4; 7 bases line up with TRBD1. V lost 4 bases and J lost 6; bases outside the gene matches: 9. This CDR3 is 15 amino acids long. From germline, CDR1 is SGHRS and CDR2 YFSETQ. CDR3 coding DNA: TGCGCCAGCAGCCTGTCTAGGGGGCGGGATGAAAAACTGTTTTTT. It codes for CASSLSRGRDEKLFF.

The chain employs TRBV7-7 and TRBJ2-2; 8 bases line up with TRBD1. The junction had 8 bases not matched to a gene; V was cut back by 6 bases and J by 5 bases. This CDR3 has 15 amino acids. CDR1 SSHAT and CDR2 FNYEAQ come from the germline V gene (reference sequence). CDR3 nucleotides: TGTGCCAGCAGTCCCAGGGGGCGCCGAACCGGGGAGCTGTTTTTT. Translation: CASSPRGRRTGELFF.

This clone appeared a single time. The chain joins TRBV5-6 to TRBJ2-5; TRBD2 aligns across 11 bases. Trimming took 3 bases from V and 3 from J; bases not matched to a gene: 1. Germline V gene sequence: CDR1 SGHDT, CDR2 YYEEEE. The CDR3 is made up of 14 amino acids. The CDR3 DNA follows: TGTGCCAGCAGCTCACTAGCGGGAGAAGAGACCCAGTACTTC. It encodes CASSSLAGEETQYF.